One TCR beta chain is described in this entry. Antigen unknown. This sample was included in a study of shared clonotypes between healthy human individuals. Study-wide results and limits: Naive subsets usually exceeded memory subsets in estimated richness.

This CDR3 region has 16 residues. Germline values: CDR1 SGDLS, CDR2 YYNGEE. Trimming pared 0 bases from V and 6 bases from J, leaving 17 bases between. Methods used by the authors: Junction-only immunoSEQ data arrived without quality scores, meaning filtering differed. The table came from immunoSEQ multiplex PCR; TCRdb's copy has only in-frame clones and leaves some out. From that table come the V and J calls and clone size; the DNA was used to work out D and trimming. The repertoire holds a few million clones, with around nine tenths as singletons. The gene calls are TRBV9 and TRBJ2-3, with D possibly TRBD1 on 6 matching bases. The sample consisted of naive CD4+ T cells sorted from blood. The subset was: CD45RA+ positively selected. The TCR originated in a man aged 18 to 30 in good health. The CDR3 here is CASSVGRGAQGDTQYF. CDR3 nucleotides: TGTGCCAGCAGCGTAGGTCGAGGGGCGCAGGGGGATACGCAGTATTTT.